The rows below give T cell receptor beta chains drawn from one sample of a study of T cell changes during pregnancy in multiple sclerosis. Produced via immunoSEQ multiplex PCR; TCRdb's table is partial and in-frame only. This sample has approximately 90,000 clones; approximately 92% occur once, and the top ten carry more than 2%. Sequenced material: peripheral blood, taken after pregnancy. Every receptor here comes from a female donor with multiple sclerosis, enrolled in a pregnancy study. Each CDR3 is given with its conserved first and last residue. A D gene is named only where the DNA matches it firmly. Rows may omit the clone size; those that give it use once, few, many or a size class.

v_gene	abundance	d_gene	j_gene	CDR3aa	CDR3nt
TRBV6-5	.	.	TRBJ2-7	CASSYASDYEQYF	TGTGCCAGCAGTTACGCTAGCGACTACGAGCAGTACTTC
TRBV19	.	TRBD1	TRBJ1-4	CASWRDRGYVTNEKLFF	TGTGCCAGCTGGAGGGACAGGGGGTACGTAACTAATGAAAAACTGTTTTTT
TRBV6-6	.	TRBD1	TRBJ1-5	CASSTGEYSNQPQHF	TGTGCCAGTTCGACAGGGGAATATAGCAATCAGCCCCAGCATTTT
TRBV27	.	.	TRBJ2-1	CASSPSGSSSYNEQFF	TGTGCCAGCAGCCCGAGCGGGTCGAGCTCCTACAATGAGCAGTTCTTC
TRBV9	once	TRBD2	TRBJ2-5	CASSVGRASGRQETQYF	TGTGCCAGCAGCGTAGGGAGGGCTAGCGGGCGGCAAGAGACCCAGTACTTC
TRBV7-9	.	.	TRBJ1-5	CASSKNRVGGNQPQHF	TGTGCCAGCAGCAAGAACAGGGTTGGCGGCAATCAGCCCCAGCATTTT
TRBV10-3	.	TRBD2	TRBJ2-2	CAISEGAGGPGNGELFF	TGTGCCATCAGTGAGGGAGCGGGAGGGCCGGGAAACGGGGAGCTGTTTTTT
TRBV19	.	TRBD2	TRBJ2-4	CASSTGLALANIQYF	TGTGCCAGTAGTACCGGACTAGCGCTGGCGAACATTCAGTACTTC
TRBV6-5	.	.	TRBJ2-3	CASSYSASTDTQYF	TGTGCCAGCAGTTACTCAGCTAGCACAGATACGCAGTATTTT
TRBV13	.	TRBD2	TRBJ2-1	CASSSGLAGVNEQFF	TGTGCCAGCAGCTCGGGACTAGCGGGAGTCAATGAGCAGTTCTTC
TRBV20-1	.	.	TRBJ1-3	CSARTEGPIYF	TGCAGTGCTCGAACGGAGGGCCCCATATATTTT
TRBV2	.	TRBD1	TRBJ2-5	CASSANPGQVSREQETQYF	TGTGCCAGCAGTGCTAACCCGGGACAGGTTAGCCGGGAGCAAGAGACCCAGTACTTC
TRBV5-1	.	.	TRBJ2-7	CASCPGSPNYEQYF	TGCGCCAGCTGTCCGGGGAGCCCGAACTACGAGCAGTACTTC
TRBV12-5	.	.	TRBJ2-3	CASGLVHASASSTDTQYF	TGTGCTAGTGGTTTGGTACACGCTAGCGCATCTAGCACAGATACGCAGTATTTT
TRBV7-8	.	.	TRBJ1-2	CASSSRQIQVSTLYGYTF	TGTGCCAGCAGCTCTCGACAAATACAGGTTTCCACGCTCTATGGCTACACCTTC
TRBV7-2	.	TRBD1	TRBJ1-2	CASSPGGQGAHTF	TGTGCCAGCAGCCCGGGGGGACAGGGGGCGCACACCTTC
TRBV2	.	.	TRBJ2-7	CASSGPGRAYEQYF	TGTGCCAGCAGTGGCCCCGGCAGGGCCTACGAGCAGTACTTC
TRBV19	once	TRBD1	TRBJ1-5	CASSGVGTGIQPQHF	TGTGCCAGTAGTGGTGTTGGGACAGGGATTCAGCCCCAGCATTTT
TRBV9	.	.	TRBJ1-6	CASSVAPYPNSPLHF	TGTGCCAGCAGCGTAGCCCCCTACCCTAATTCACCCCTCCACTTT
TRBV6-5	.	.	TRBJ2-7	CASSYDRLRNEQYF	TGTGCCAGCAGTTACGACAGGTTAAGAAACGAGCAGTACTTC